The rows below give T cell receptor beta chains drawn from one sample of a study of a mutant IDH1 vaccine in newly diagnosed glioma. The data were produced by immunoSEQ multiplex PCR, yet TCRdb's version contains in-frame clones alone and is incomplete. The sample contains 50,000 to 75,000 clones, about 88% of which appear only once. Antigens of these TCRs are unknown. The source was PBMCs, collected from a glioma patient whose treatment included an IDH1 peptide vaccine. These receptors all come from a woman between 45 and 60 years old with glioma. Each CDR3 is given with its conserved first and last residue. Fields, in order: clone size, D gene, V gene, J gene, CDR3 protein, CDR3 DNA. D genes are given only for firm matches. The size field is filled for only some rows; it gives once, few, many or a size class.

>NA|TRBD1|TRBV19|TRBJ1-6
CASSAPTGGNSPLHF
TGTGCCAGTAGTGCACCGACAGGGGGCAATTCACCCCTCCACTTT
>NA|TRBD2|TRBV19|TRBJ2-7
CASSPRGEVYEQYF
TGTGCCAGTAGTCCCCGGGGGGAGGTCTACGAGCAGTACTTC
>NA|NA|TRBV7-9|TRBJ2-2
CASSLRRENTGELFF
TGTGCCAGCAGCTTACGGCGGGAGAACACCGGGGAGCTGTTTTTT
>NA|TRBD2|TRBV4-1|TRBJ2-1
CASSQDLTSGTYNEQFF
TGCGCCAGCAGCCAAGATCTTACTAGCGGGACGTACAATGAGCAGTTCTTC
>NA|NA|TRBV28|TRBJ1-1
CASRHLNTEAFF
TGTGCCAGCAGGCACTTGAACACTGAAGCTTTCTTT
>NA|NA|TRBV9|TRBJ2-7
CASSLHEGVNYEQYF
TGTGCCAGCAGCTTACACGAGGGGGTGAACTACGAGCAGTACTTC
>NA|NA|TRBV11-3|TRBJ2-3
CASTPPTDTQYF
TGTGCCAGCACCCCCCCCACAGATACGCAGTATTTT
>NA|NA|TRBV5-1|TRBJ1-6
CASSLRWDSPLHF
TGCGCCAGCAGCCTGAGGTGGGATTCACCCCTCCACTTT
>once|TRBD1|TRBV30|TRBJ2-2
CAWSINRDRGLTGELFF
TGTGCCTGGAGTATAAACCGGGACAGGGGGCTAACCGGGGAGCTGTTTTTT
>NA|NA|TRBV21-1|TRBJ2-7
CASSQVTYEQYF
TGTGCCAGCAGTCAGGTTACCTACGAGCAGTACTTC
>NA|NA|TRBV6-5|TRBJ1-1
CASSYSAGKGTEAFF
TGTGCCAGCAGTTACTCGGCGGGAAAGGGGACTGAAGCTTTCTTT
>NA|NA|TRBV9|TRBJ1-1
CVSSGGQPVKEAFF
TGTGTCAGCAGCGGGGGGCAGCCTGTAAAGGAAGCTTTCTTT
>NA|NA|TRBV7-2|TRBJ1-5
CASSQQQGVNQPQHF
TGTGCCAGCAGCCAACAACAGGGTGTCAATCAGCCCCAGCATTTT
>few|NA|TRBV6-5|TRBJ1-1
CASSLDATRDTEAFF
TGTGCCAGCAGCCTGGATGCCACCCGAGACACTGAAGCTTTCTTT
>NA|NA|TRBV27|TRBJ1-1
CASSGWDHKNTEAFF
TGTGCCAGCAGTGGCTGGGACCACAAGAACACTGAAGCTTTCTTT
>few|TRBD1|TRBV4-1|TRBJ1-6
CASSQRGTGRSPLHF
TGCGCCAGCAGCCAAAGAGGGACAGGGCGATCACCCCTCCACTTT
>few|NA|TRBV4-1|TRBJ1-1
CASRSIGAEAFF
TGCGCCAGCAGATCAATCGGGGCAGAAGCTTTCTTT
>NA|NA|TRBV6-6|TRBJ2-5
CASSQGKETQYF
TGTGCCAGCAGCCAGGGGAAAGAGACCCAGTACTTC
>NA|NA|TRBV28|TRBJ1-1
CASSSDHLNTEAFF
TGTGCCAGCAGTTCCGACCACCTGAACACTGAAGCTTTCTTT
>NA|NA|TRBV4-1|TRBJ2-3
CASSLSVAGTDTQYF
TGCGCCAGCAGCCTTAGCGTAGCGGGCACAGATACGCAGTATTTT
>NA|NA|TRBV7-8|TRBJ1-4
CASSLGGLRGEGEKLFF
TGTGCCAGCAGCTTAGGAGGCTTGCGGGGAGAGGGTGAAAAACTGTTTTTT